A single T cell receptor beta chain is shown here with its context. Its target is unknown. Expressed TCRB transcripts were sequenced because the entire RNA isolate underwent reverse transcription. Some clones are missing from TCRdb's copy, which holds only in-frame ones; the method was immunoSEQ multiplex PCR. The sample shows more than 250,000 clones, about a fifth of them seen only once. The data were obtained in a study of beta chain features in type 1 diabetes. Study-level findings and limits: Among patients with Type 1 diabetes, TCRB CDR3s were moderately but significantly shorter in every one of the four CD4+ subsets.

The CDR3 runs to 16 residues. Trimming took 5 bases from V and 2 from J; bases not matched to a gene: 11. In germline, CDR1 is GTSNPN, CDR2 SVGIG (reference sequence). The sequenced material came from naive CD4+ T cells from blood. This receptor was obtained from a woman aged 40 to 50 with type 1 diabetes. The chain is built from TRBV30 and TRBJ2-2, with TRBD1 matching 7 bases. The CDR3 is CAWGSLGTVNTGELFF. Written as DNA, the CDR3 is TGTGCCTGGGGGAGCCTCGGGACAGTCAACACCGGGGAGCTGTTTTTT. Drawing the rest from reference TRBV30 and TRBJ2-2, the complete variable domain is SQTIHQWPATLVQPVGSPLSLECTVEGTSNPNLYWYRQAAGRGLQLLFYSVGIGQISSEVPQNLSASRPQDRQFILSSKKLLLSDSGFYLCAWGSLGTVNTGELFFGEGSRLTVL.